The T cell receptor beta chain under discussion was sequenced for a study of T cell responses to AZD1222 COVID-19 vaccine. The protocol was immunoSEQ multiplex PCR, while the TCRdb copy is restricted to in-frame clones and leaves out a portion. Of about 200,000 clones listed, about 93% are singletons. Germline V gene data show CDR1 as MGHRA and CDR2 as YSYEKL. J gave up 5 bases and V 4 bases, and 5 bases lay outside the gene matches. The CDR3 sequence is 14 residues long. V and J are TRBV4-1 and TRBJ1-1; 9 bases are shared with TRBD1. The clonotype originates from an adult who received the AZD1222 COVID-19 vaccine. The input for sequencing was peripheral blood, taken 28 days after the second AZD1222 dose. DNA of the CDR3: TGCGCCAGCAGCCCCCGGGACAGGGCAACTGAAGCTTTCTTT. As protein: CASSPRDRATEAFF.